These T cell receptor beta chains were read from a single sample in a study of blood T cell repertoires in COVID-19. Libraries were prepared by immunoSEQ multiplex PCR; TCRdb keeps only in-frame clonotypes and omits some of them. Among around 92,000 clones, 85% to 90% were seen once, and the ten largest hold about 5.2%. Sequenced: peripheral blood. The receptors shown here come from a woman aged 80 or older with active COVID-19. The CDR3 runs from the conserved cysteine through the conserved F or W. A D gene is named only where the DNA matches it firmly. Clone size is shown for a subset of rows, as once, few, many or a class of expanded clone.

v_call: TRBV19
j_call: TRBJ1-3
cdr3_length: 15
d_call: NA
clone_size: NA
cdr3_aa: CASSMSPSLGNTIYF
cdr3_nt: TGTGCCAGTAGTATGTCTCCGTCCTTAGGAAACACCATATATTTT

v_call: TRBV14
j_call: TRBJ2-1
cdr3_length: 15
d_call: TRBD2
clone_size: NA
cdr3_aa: CASSQYTSGRGEQFF
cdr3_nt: TGTGCCAGCAGCCAATACACTAGCGGGAGGGGTGAGCAGTTCTTC

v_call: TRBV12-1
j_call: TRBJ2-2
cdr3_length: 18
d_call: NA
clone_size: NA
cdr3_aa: CASSSPPWGHSNTGELFF
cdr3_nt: TGTGCCAGCAGCTCACCCCCATGGGGACACTCGAACACCGGGGAGCTGTTTTTT

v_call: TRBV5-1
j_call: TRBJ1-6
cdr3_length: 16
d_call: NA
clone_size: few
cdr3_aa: CASSLGGAAYNSPLHF
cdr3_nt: TGCGCCAGCAGCTTAGGGGGAGCCGCCTATAATTCACCCCTCCACTTT

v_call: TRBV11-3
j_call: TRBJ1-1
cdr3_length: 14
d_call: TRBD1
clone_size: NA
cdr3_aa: CASSLGQGTTEAFF
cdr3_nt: TGTGCCAGCAGCTTAGGACAGGGGACCACTGAAGCTTTCTTT

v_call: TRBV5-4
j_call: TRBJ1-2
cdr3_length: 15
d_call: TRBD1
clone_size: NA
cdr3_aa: CASSSRDRGSYGYTF
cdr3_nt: TGTGCCAGCAGCTCTAGGGACAGGGGAAGCTATGGCTACACCTTC

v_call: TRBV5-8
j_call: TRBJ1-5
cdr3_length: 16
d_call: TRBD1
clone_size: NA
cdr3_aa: CASSWGQIYSNQPQHF
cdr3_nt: TGTGCCAGCAGCTGGGGACAGATCTATAGCAATCAGCCCCAGCATTTT

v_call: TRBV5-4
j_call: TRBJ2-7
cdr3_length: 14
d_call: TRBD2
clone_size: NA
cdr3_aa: CASGAGGVTYEQYF
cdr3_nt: TGTGCCAGCGGGGCGGGAGGGGTCACCTACGAGCAGTACTTC

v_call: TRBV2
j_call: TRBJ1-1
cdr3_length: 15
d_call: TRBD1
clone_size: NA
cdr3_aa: CASRRTGGGNTEAFF
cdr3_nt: TGTGCCAGCAGGAGAACAGGGGGCGGAAACACTGAAGCTTTCTTT

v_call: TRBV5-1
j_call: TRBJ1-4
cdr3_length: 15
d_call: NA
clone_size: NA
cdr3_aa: CASSLYRATNEKLFF
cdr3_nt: TGCGCCAGCAGCTTGTACAGGGCGACTAATGAAAAACTGTTTTTT

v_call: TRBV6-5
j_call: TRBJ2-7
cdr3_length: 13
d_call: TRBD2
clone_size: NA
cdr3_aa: CASTRGGWGEQYF
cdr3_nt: TGTGCCTCGACTCGGGGGGGTTGGGGCGAGCAGTACTTC

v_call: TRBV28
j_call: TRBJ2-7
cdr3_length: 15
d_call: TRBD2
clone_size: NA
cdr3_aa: CASGSLTSGAYEQYF
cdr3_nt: TGTGCCAGCGGGTCCCTGACTAGCGGGGCCTACGAGCAGTACTTC

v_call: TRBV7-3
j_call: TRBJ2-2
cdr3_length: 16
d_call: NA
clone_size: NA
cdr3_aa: CASSLIPGVVTGELFF
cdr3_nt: TGTGCCAGCAGCTTAATCCCGGGAGTTGTCACCGGGGAGCTGTTTTTT

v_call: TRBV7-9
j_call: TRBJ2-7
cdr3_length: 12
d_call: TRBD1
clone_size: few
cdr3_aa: CASSPGGDRVFF
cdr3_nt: TGTGCCAGCAGCCCTGGGGGGGACAGGGTTTTTTTC

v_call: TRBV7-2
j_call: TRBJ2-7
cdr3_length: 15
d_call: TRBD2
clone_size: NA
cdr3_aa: CASSFSSGLTYEQYF
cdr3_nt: TGTGCCAGCAGCTTTTCTAGCGGATTAACCTACGAGCAGTACTTC

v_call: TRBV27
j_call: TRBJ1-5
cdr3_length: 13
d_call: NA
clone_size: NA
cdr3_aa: CASRAGGNQPQHF
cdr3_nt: TGTGCCAGCAGGGCAGGTGGCAATCAGCCCCAGCATTTT

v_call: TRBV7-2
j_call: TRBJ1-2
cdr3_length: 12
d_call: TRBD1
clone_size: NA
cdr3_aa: CASSLDRGGYTF
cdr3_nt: TGTGCCAGCAGCTTAGACAGGGGAGGCTACACCTTC

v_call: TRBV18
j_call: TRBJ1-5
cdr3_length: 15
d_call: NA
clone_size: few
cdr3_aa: CASSPQDKWNQPQHF
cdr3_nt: TGTGCCAGCTCACCCCAGGATAAATGGAATCAGCCCCAGCATTTT

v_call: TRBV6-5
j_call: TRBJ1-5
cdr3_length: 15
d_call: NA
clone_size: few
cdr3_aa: CASRSGGNPGQPQHF
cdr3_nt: TGTGCCAGCCGTTCTGGGGGCAACCCGGGGCAGCCCCAGCATTTT

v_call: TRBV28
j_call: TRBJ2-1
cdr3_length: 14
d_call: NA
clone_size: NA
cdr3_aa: CASSLSLTGRQQFF
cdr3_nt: TGTGCCAGCAGTTTAAGCCTGACGGGGAGGCAGCAGTTCTTC

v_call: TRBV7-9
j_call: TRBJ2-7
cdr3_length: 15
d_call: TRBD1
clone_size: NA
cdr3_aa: CASSLDREFPYEQYF
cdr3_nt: TGTGCCAGCAGCTTGGACAGGGAATTCCCCTACGAGCAGTACTTC

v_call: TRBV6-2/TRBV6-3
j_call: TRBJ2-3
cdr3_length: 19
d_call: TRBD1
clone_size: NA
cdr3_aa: CASSPTPGQGRWKTDTQYF
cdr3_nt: TGTGCCAGCAGCCCTACGCCGGGACAGGGACGGTGGAAAACAGATACGCAGTATTTT

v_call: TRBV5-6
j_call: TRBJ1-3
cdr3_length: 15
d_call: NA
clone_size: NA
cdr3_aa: CASSSRGHSGNTIYF
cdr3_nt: TGTGCCAGCAGCTCCAGGGGCCACTCTGGAAACACCATATATTTT

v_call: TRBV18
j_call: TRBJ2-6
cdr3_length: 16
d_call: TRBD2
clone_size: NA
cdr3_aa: CASTGLAGVGANVLTF
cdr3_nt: TGTGCCAGCACCGGACTAGCGGGAGTTGGGGCCAACGTCCTGACTTTC

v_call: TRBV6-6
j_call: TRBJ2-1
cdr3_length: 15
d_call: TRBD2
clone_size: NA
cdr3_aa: CASSYLASGLNEQFF
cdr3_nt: TGTGCCAGCAGTTACTTGGCTAGCGGGTTAAATGAGCAGTTCTTC

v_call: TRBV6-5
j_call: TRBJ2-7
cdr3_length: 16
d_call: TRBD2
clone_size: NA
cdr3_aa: CASSYLTWSGSYEQYF
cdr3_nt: TGTGCCAGCAGTTACCTTACTTGGAGCGGGAGTTACGAGCAGTACTTC

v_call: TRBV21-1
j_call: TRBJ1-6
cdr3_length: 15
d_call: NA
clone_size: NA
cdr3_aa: CASSLYRGDNSPLHF
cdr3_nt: TGTGCCAGCAGCCTCTACAGGGGGGATAATTCACCCCTCCACTTT

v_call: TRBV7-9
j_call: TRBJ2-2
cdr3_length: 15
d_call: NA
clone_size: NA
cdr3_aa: CASSPAGKNTGELFF
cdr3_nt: TGTGCCAGCAGCCCCGCCGGGAAAAACACCGGGGAGCTGTTTTTT

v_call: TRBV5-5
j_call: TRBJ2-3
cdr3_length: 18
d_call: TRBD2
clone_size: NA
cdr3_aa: CASSRGLAGIYKTDTQYF
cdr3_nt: TGTGCCAGCAGCAGGGGACTAGCGGGTATATATAAAACAGATACGCAGTATTTT

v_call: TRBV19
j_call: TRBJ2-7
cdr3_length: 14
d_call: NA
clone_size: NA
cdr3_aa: CASSISGRGSEQYF
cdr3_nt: TGTGCCAGTAGTATTAGTGGCAGGGGAAGCGAGCAGTACTTC

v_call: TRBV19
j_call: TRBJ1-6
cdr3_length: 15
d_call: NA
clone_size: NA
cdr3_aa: CASRTAARFNSPLHF
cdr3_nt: TGTGCCAGTAGGACGGCTGCTAGGTTTAATTCACCCCTCCACTTT

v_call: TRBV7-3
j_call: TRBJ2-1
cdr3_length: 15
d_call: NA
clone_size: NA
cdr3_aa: CASSLEAYYNNEQFF
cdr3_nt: TGTGCCAGCAGCTTAGAGGCCTATTATAACAATGAGCAGTTCTTC